A single sample is the source of the 21 T cell receptor beta chains below, sequenced in a study of cytomegalovirus exposure and HLA in healthy donors. The data were produced by immunoSEQ multiplex PCR, yet TCRdb's version contains in-frame clones alone and is incomplete. The sample consists of 150,000 to 200,000 clones, about nine tenths of them appearing once. The specimen was PBMCs. The receptors derive from a man aged 30 to 39 in good health and CMV-seropositive.

CDR3 in amino acids: CASSVADGNTIYF. In nucleotides, the CDR3 is TGTGCCAGCAGTGTCGCAGACGGAAACACCATATATTTT. The chain employs TRBV6-1 and TRBJ1-3; no clear D gene. The CDR3 has 13 amino acids. Germline assignment: CDR1 MNHNS and CDR2 SASEGT. V was pared by 4 bases and J by 4 bases, with 8 bases between.

The chain links TRBV4-1 to TRBJ2-2, with no clear D. Looked up from germline, CDR1 is MGHRA and CDR2 is YSYEKL. V lost 2 bases to trimming and J lost 6 bases, with 13 bases between them. The CDR3 covers 15 residues. The CDR3 region has the DNA TGCGCCAGCAGCCAATTCGAGTTCGGGTCCGGGGAGCTGTTTTTT. Protein: CASSQFEFGSGELFF.

This rearrangement joins TRBV14 to TRBJ2-1; 8 bases align to TRBD1. After removal of 5 bases from V and 2 bases from J, the junction contained 5 bases not matched to a gene. The CDR3 sequence is 15 residues long. Germline loops: CDR1 SGHDN, CDR2 FVKESK. The CDR3 protein is CASSDDRGAYNEQFF. CDR3 bases: TGTGCCAGCAGCGATGACAGGGGTGCCTACAATGAGCAGTTCTTC.

CDR3 region: CASSSGQRVEKLFF. The CDR3 bases are TGTGCCAGCAGCTCGGGACAGCGTGTTGAAAAACTGTTTTTT. This chain links TRBV2 with TRBJ1-4, with 7 bases matching TRBD1. Germline assignment: CDR1 SNHLY and CDR2 FYNNEI. This CDR3 region has 14 residues. V lost 6 bases to trimming and J lost 7 bases; unmatched junction nucleotides: 8.

The chain's CDR3 is CASSLEARQPQHF. In DNA form, the CDR3 reads TGTGCCAGCAGCCTCGAGGCTCGTCAGCCCCAGCATTTT. The J gene is TRBJ1-5, the V gene TRBV6-4, with no clear D. Germline V gives CDR1 MRHNA, CDR2 SNTAGT. V was cut by 6 bases and J by 6 bases, with 12 bases left in between. The CDR3 has 13 amino acids.

The V and J genes are TRBV9 and TRBJ2-1; TRBD2 matches at 12 bases. Looked up from germline, CDR1 is SGDLS and CDR2 is YYNGEE. The J segment lost 9 bases and the V segment lost 2 bases, leaving 6 bases of the junction unmatched. The CDR3 contains 15 residues. CDR3 sequence: CASSVTSGGLGEQFF. The CDR3 DNA reads TGTGCCAGCAGCGTGACTAGCGGGGGCCTAGGTGAGCAGTTCTTC.

The V gene is TRBV7-3, the J gene TRBJ1-1; D gene uncertain. CDR1 is SGHTA, CDR2 FQGTGA, per germline. V lost 2 bases and J lost 2, with 6 bases in between. This CDR3 is 13 amino acids long. The CDR3 region is CASSLGENTEAFF. CDR3 nucleotides: TGTGCCAGCAGCTTAGGGGAAAACACTGAAGCTTTCTTT.

The rearrangement joins TRBV2 to TRBJ1-5; 7 bases align to TRBD1. Germline V gives CDR1 SNHLY, CDR2 FYNNEI. This CDR3 has 15 residues. With V trimmed by 6 bases and J by 5 bases, 10 bases remained unmatched. The CDR3 nucleotides read TGTGCCAGCAGGCAGGGGGGGACGAGTGATCAGCCCCAGCATTTT. Its translation: CASRQGGTSDQPQHF. The whole variable domain, filled in from reference TRBV2 and TRBJ1-5, reads EPEVTQTPSHQVTQMGQEVILRCVPISNHLYFYWYRQILGQKVEFLVSFYNNEISEKSEIFDDQFSVERPDGSNFTLKIRSTKLEDSAMYFCASRQGGTSDQPQHFGDGTRLSIL.

This rearrangement joins TRBV28 to TRBJ1-2, with D tentatively TRBD1 (5 bases). V was shortened by 9 bases and J by 4 bases, with 12 bases between the two germline ends. The CDR3 has 12 amino acids. CDR1 is MDHEN, CDR2 SYDVKM, per germline. This CDR3 is CASFQDSYGYTF. The CDR3, as DNA: TGTGCCAGTTTTCAAGACAGCTATGGCTACACCTTC.

The rearrangement links TRBV19 to TRBJ2-1, with D unclear. The CDR3 runs to 13 residues. Germline V CDR1 and CDR2: LNHDA, SQIVND (reference sequence). Deletions cut 10 bases from V and 0 bases from J, with 10 bases between. CDR3 region: CANNTDSYNEQFF. CDR3 in DNA: TGTGCCAATAACACAGACTCCTACAATGAGCAGTTCTTC.

CDR3 DNA sequence: TGTGCCAGCAGCTCCACAGGACCTGACACTGAAGCTTTCTTT. Protein product: CASSSTGPDTEAFF. The rearrangement uses TRBV11-1 and TRBJ1-1; D possibly corresponds to TRBD1 (5 bases). Germline CDR1 SGHAT, CDR2 FQDESV (reference sequence). Deletions cut 4 bases from V and 3 bases from J, with 12 bases between. This CDR3 region has 14 residues.

This clone showed up just once. The V call is TRBV28, the J call TRBJ2-7, with D uncertain. Germline V gene lookup returns CDR1 MDHEN and CDR2 SYDVKM. V lost 2 bases, J lost 3 bases, and 14 bases lay in between. CDR3 length: 15 residues. The CDR3 sequence is CASSLPLGRIYEQYF. The CDR3 DNA is TGTGCCAGCAGTTTACCCCTTGGACGGATCTACGAGCAGTACTTC. The complete variable domain, with remaining parts taken from reference TRBV28 and TRBJ2-7, reads DVKVTQSSRYLVKRTGEKVFLECVQDMDHENMFWYRQDPGLGLRLIYFSYDVKMKEKGDIPEGYSVSREKKERFSLILESASTNQTSMYLCASSLPLGRIYEQYFGPGTRLTVT.

V is TRBV6-6 and J is TRBJ1-5; possible D gene TRBD1, 6 bases. CDR3 length: 15 residues. Between the trimmed V and J ends, which lost 1 base and 1 base, there was a span of 8 bases. The germline CDR1 and CDR2 sequences are MNHNY and SVGAGI (reference sequence). The chain's CDR3 is CASSYYDRSNQPQHF. CDR3 nucleotide sequence: TGTGCCAGCAGTTACTATGACAGGAGCAATCAGCCCCAGCATTTT.

This sequence joins TRBV7-2 and TRBJ2-7; TRBD1 is a possible D gene (6 bases). With 5 bases removed from V and 0 bases from J, the gap between germline ends came to 8 bases. Germline assignment: CDR1 SGHTA and CDR2 FQGNSA. The length of the CDR3 is 13 residues. Here the CDR3 reads CASSRQDSYEQYF. CDR3 in DNA: TGTGCCAGCAGCAGACAGGACTCCTACGAGCAGTACTTC. The full variable domain, with the rest looked up from reference TRBV7-2 and TRBJ2-7, is GAGVSQSPSNKVTEKGKDVELRCDPISGHTALYWYRQSLGQGLEFLIYFQGNSAPDKSGLPSDRFSAERTGGSVSTLTIQRTQQEDSAVYLCASSRQDSYEQYFGPGTRLTVT.

The V call is TRBV7-9, the J call TRBJ2-7; D possibly corresponds to TRBD2 (5 bases). The CDR3 runs to 16 residues. Germline V gene data show CDR1 as SEHNR and CDR2 as FQNEAQ (reference sequence). V lost 5 bases and J 0 bases, leaving 17 bases between the germline ends. The CDR3 is CASSLNKGGSSYEQYF. The CDR3, as DNA: TGTGCCAGCAGCCTCAATAAAGGAGGCAGCTCCTACGAGCAGTACTTC.

J is TRBJ1-2 and V is TRBV14; D unresolved. Per the germline V gene, CDR1 is SGHDN and CDR2 is FVKESK. The CDR3 runs to 13 residues. V lost 1 base to trimming and J lost 8 bases, with 11 bases between them. The CDR3 protein is CASSQASAGGYTF. The CDR3 nucleotides read TGTGCCAGCAGCCAAGCGAGCGCGGGAGGCTACACCTTC. The variable domain in full, with the rest retrieved from reference TRBV14 and TRBJ1-2, is EAGVTQFPSHSVIEKGQTVTLRCDPISGHDNLYWYRRVMGKEIKFLLHFVKESKQDESGMPNNRFLAERTGGTYSTLKVQPAELEDSGVYFCASSQASAGGYTFGSGTRLTVV.

The rearrangement joins TRBV27 to TRBJ1-5, with D possibly matching TRBD1 (5 bases). This CDR3 spans 15 amino acids. The V end lost 3 bases, the J end lost 0 bases, and 9 bases lay between the germline ends. The germline gives CDR1 MNHEY, CDR2 SMNVEV (reference sequence). The DNA of the CDR3 is TGTGCCAGCAGTTTTCGGACACTTAGCAATCAGCCCCAGCATTTT. It codes for CASSFRTLSNQPQHF.

This chain uses TRBV6-6 with TRBJ1-1, with TRBD1 identical over 10 bases. The V gene end was trimmed by 0 bases and the J gene end by 8 bases; junction bases not matched to a gene: 3. CDR1 MNHNY and CDR2 SVGAGI come from the germline V gene (reference sequence). CDR3 length equals 14 residues. The CDR3 spells CASSYSGQGSEAFF. DNA for the CDR3: TGTGCCAGCAGTTACTCGGGACAGGGGTCAGAAGCTTTCTTT.

This clone was recorded only once. The V call is TRBV6-5, the J call TRBJ1-1, with 7 positions matching TRBD1. This CDR3 is 15 amino acids long. V lost 2 bases, J lost 0 bases, and 3 bases stayed unmatched. Germline values: CDR1 MNHEY, CDR2 SVGAGI. The CDR3 DNA reads TGTGCCAGCAGTTACCTCGGGACAGTGAACACTGAAGCTTTCTTT. It is translated as CASSYLGTVNTEAFF.

The chain carries TRBV5-6 and TRBJ2-7; TRBD1 might be the D (6 bases). CDR1 and CDR2 (germline): SGHDT, YYEEEE. This CDR3 is 13 amino acids long. Trimming pared 3 bases from V and 3 bases from J, leaving 10 bases between. The CDR3 DNA sequence: TGTGCCAGCAGCTACAGGGTTAGCTACGAGCAGTACTTC. Protein product: CASSYRVSYEQYF. Full variable domain (rest looked up from reference TRBV5-6 and TRBJ2-7): DAGVTQSPTHLIKTRGQQVTLRCSPKSGHDTVSWYQQALGQGPQFIFQYYEEEERQRGNFPDRFSGHQFPNYSSELNVNALLLGDSALYLCASSYRVSYEQYFGPGTRLTVT.

The rearrangement joins TRBV13 to TRBJ2-3, with TRBD2 matching 11 bases. The trim removed 6 bases at V and 0 bases at J, leaving 11 bases unmatched. CDR3 length: 18 amino acids. The V gene's germline CDR1 is PRHDT and CDR2 FYEKMQ (reference sequence). CDR3 residues: CASSEGLAEETSTDTQYF. The CDR3 nucleotides are TGTGCCAGCAGTGAGGGACTAGCGGAGGAGACTAGCACAGATACGCAGTATTTT.